The rows below give T cell receptor beta chains drawn from one sample of a study of T cell responses to AZD1222 COVID-19 vaccine. Clones were read by immunoSEQ multiplex PCR, and TCRdb kept only the in-frame ones, dropping some. The table has about 120,000 clones, roughly 91% seen once. Material: peripheral blood, obtained 28 days after the second AZD1222 dose. These receptors came from an adult who received the AZD1222 COVID-19 vaccine. Each CDR3 is given with its conserved first and last residue. A D gene is named only where the DNA matches it firmly. The size field is filled for only some rows; it gives once, few, many or a size class.

V: TRBV7-9
J: TRBJ1-5
D: .
size: .
DNA: TGTGCCAGCAGCTCGGGAGCTGGCGCCGGCAATCAGCCCCAGCATTTT
CDR3: CASSSGAGAGNQPQHF

V: TRBV10-3
J: TRBJ1-1
D: .
size: .
DNA: TGTGCCATCAGTGAGTCGGTCGGGGGGCTGTCCGGGAACACTGAAGCTTTCTTT
CDR3: CAISESVGGLSGNTEAFF

V: TRBV4-3
J: TRBJ2-3
D: TRBD2
size: few
DNA: TGCGCCAGCAGCCAAGGGCGGGGGGGAAGCACAGATACGCAGTATTTT
CDR3: CASSQGRGGSTDTQYF

V: TRBV30
J: TRBJ2-6
D: .
size: few
DNA: TGTGCCTGGAGTCGGGGAAGAGTTAGCTCTGGGGCCAACGTCCTGACTTTC
CDR3: CAWSRGRVSSGANVLTF

V: TRBV7-8
J: TRBJ2-2
D: TRBD2
size: .
DNA: TGTGCCAGCAGCCCTGGTGGGGGGGTAGCGAACACCGGGGAGCTGTTTTTT
CDR3: CASSPGGGVANTGELFF

V: TRBV2
J: TRBJ1-1
D: .
size: once
DNA: TGTGCCAGCAGTGAGAGGGGGGGGAACACTGAAGCTTTCTTT
CDR3: CASSERGGNTEAFF

V: TRBV9
J: TRBJ1-3
D: .
size: .
DNA: TGTGCCAGCAGTCGAGAGGGGTCTGGAAACACCATATATTTT
CDR3: CASSREGSGNTIYF

V: TRBV4-1
J: TRBJ1-1
D: .
size: once
DNA: TGCGCCAGCAGCGGTGAGGGGACCGAAGCTTTCTTT
CDR3: CASSGEGTEAFF

V: TRBV4-1
J: TRBJ1-2
D: TRBD1
size: once
DNA: TGCGCCAGCAGCCAAGTTCCGGACAGGGCAGGCGCGGGCTACACCTTC
CDR3: CASSQVPDRAGAGYTF

V: TRBV9
J: TRBJ1-4
D: TRBD1
size: once
DNA: TGTGCCAGCAGCGCTACCGGGACAGGGAGTGAAAAACTGTTTTTT
CDR3: CASSATGTGSEKLFF

V: TRBV18
J: TRBJ2-7
D: TRBD1
size: .
DNA: TGTGCCAGCTCCCTGATACCCCAGGGGGCGGCTGGGGACGAGCAGTACTTC
CDR3: CASSLIPQGAAGDEQYF

V: TRBV2
J: TRBJ2-5
D: TRBD2
size: .
DNA: TGTGCCAGCAACCTTGGAGGACTAGCACGGGAGACCCAGTACTTC
CDR3: CASNLGGLARETQYF

V: TRBV5-1
J: TRBJ1-1
D: .
size: .
DNA: TGCGCCAGCAGCCTGAGTAACCCGAACACTGAAGCTTTCTTT
CDR3: CASSLSNPNTEAFF

V: TRBV6-2/TRBV6-3
J: TRBJ2-5
D: .
size: .
DNA: TGTGCCAGCAGCCGCGACAGGCCCGGGACCCAGTACTTC
CDR3: CASSRDRPGTQYF

V: TRBV6-1
J: TRBJ2-7
D: .
size: .
DNA: TGTGCCAGCAGTGCAGCGGCTACCTACGAGCAGTACTTC
CDR3: CASSAAATYEQYF

V: TRBV11-2
J: TRBJ1-2
D: .
size: .
DNA: TGTGCCAGCAGCTTATTTTCACAGGTGGCGGGAGGGGGCTACACCTTC
CDR3: CASSLFSQVAGGGYTF

V: TRBV28
J: TRBJ1-2
D: .
size: .
DNA: TGTGCCAGCAGTTTATACAGCTCTAACTATGGCTACACCTTC
CDR3: CASSLYSSNYGYTF

V: TRBV9
J: TRBJ2-5
D: .
size: once
DNA: TGTGCCAGCAGCGCAAGAGGGTGGGGGCCGACCCAAGAGACCCAGTACTTC
CDR3: CASSARGWGPTQETQYF

V: TRBV7-9
J: TRBJ2-1
D: .
size: .
DNA: TGTGCCAGCACACAGAAGGGTTACAATGAGCAGTTCTTC
CDR3: CASTQKGYNEQFF

V: TRBV5-6
J: TRBJ2-2
D: .
size: .
DNA: TGTGCCAGCAGCGGCATCGACGGGGAGCTGTTTTTT
CDR3: CASSGIDGELFF

V: TRBV27
J: TRBJ1-1
D: .
size: .
DNA: TGTGCCAGCAGTTTGGGGGGGACTGTGAACACTGAAGCTTTCTTT
CDR3: CASSLGGTVNTEAFF

V: TRBV5-1
J: TRBJ1-2
D: .
size: .
DNA: TGCGCCAGCAGCGCAACAGGTGACAGAGGCTACACCTTC
CDR3: CASSATGDRGYTF

V: TRBV5-1
J: TRBJ1-5
D: .
size: .
DNA: TGCGCCAGCAGCTTGGAATTGGCAGGGGTGCCCCAGCATTTT
CDR3: CASSLELAGVPQHF

V: TRBV5-1
J: TRBJ1-2
D: TRBD1
size: once
DNA: TGCGCCAGCAGCCTGGGACAGGGTGGCGGGGGCTACACCTTC
CDR3: CASSLGQGGGGYTF

V: TRBV7-9
J: TRBJ1-6
D: .
size: .
DNA: TGTGCCAGCAGCTCCCTAGGAAGTTATTCACCCCTCCACTTT
CDR3: CASSSLGSYSPLHF

V: TRBV6-5
J: TRBJ2-2
D: .
size: many
DNA: TGTGCCAGCTGGGCCGTGGGTAAAGGGTCCGGGGAGCTGTTTTTT
CDR3: CASWAVGKGSGELFF

V: TRBV3-1/TRBV3-2
J: TRBJ1-6
D: TRBD1
size: .
DNA: TGTGCCAGCAGCCAAGAAGGCCAGGGGGGTCGGAGCTCCTATAATTCACCCCTCCACTTT
CDR3: CASSQEGQGGRSSYNSPLHF

V: TRBV27
J: TRBJ2-5
D: TRBD2
size: .
DNA: TGTGCCAGCAGCCCGGGGGGGAGGGAGACCCAGTACTTC
CDR3: CASSPGGRETQYF

V: TRBV12-3/TRBV12-4
J: TRBJ2-1
D: .
size: .
DNA: TGTGCCAGCAGTCGGGACTTTGGGGAGCAGTTCTTC
CDR3: CASSRDFGEQFF

V: TRBV6-5
J: TRBJ1-1
D: .
size: .
DNA: TGTGCCAGCCGAGGGGAGTTGAACACTGAAGCTTTCTTT
CDR3: CASRGELNTEAFF

V: TRBV9
J: TRBJ2-2
D: .
size: .
DNA: TGTGCCAGCAGCTCGCTCAGCGGGGAGCTGTTTTTT
CDR3: CASSSLSGELFF

V: TRBV4-1
J: TRBJ2-3
D: TRBD2
size: .
DNA: TGCGCCAGCAGCCATCCCACTAGCGGCCTGGGGACAGATACGCAGTATTTT
CDR3: CASSHPTSGLGTDTQYF

V: TRBV9
J: TRBJ1-1
D: .
size: once
DNA: TGTGCCAGCAGCGTCGGGGGACAAATGTACACTGAAGCTTTCTTT
CDR3: CASSVGGQMYTEAFF

V: TRBV9
J: TRBJ1-1
D: TRBD1
size: .
DNA: TGTGCCAGCGCGCCGGGACAGGGGCCTGAAGCTTTCTTT
CDR3: CASAPGQGPEAFF

V: TRBV9
J: TRBJ2-6
D: TRBD1
size: once
DNA: TGTGCCAGCAGCGTCCGCTCCAGGGGGCATACTAGTGGGGCCAACGTCCTGACTTTC
CDR3: CASSVRSRGHTSGANVLTF

V: TRBV10-3
J: TRBJ1-2
D: .
size: few
DNA: TGTGCCATCAGTGCGTCGGGACATGAAAGACACTACACCTTC
CDR3: CAISASGHERHYTF

V: TRBV7-8
J: TRBJ1-2
D: TRBD1
size: .
DNA: TGTGCCAGCAGCTTAAGGGGACAGCCGGAGACCTATGGCTACACCTTC
CDR3: CASSLRGQPETYGYTF

V: TRBV7-2
J: TRBJ1-3
D: .
size: .
DNA: TGTGCCAGCAGCTTAGTGGAGGGCTACGGAAACACCATATATTTT
CDR3: CASSLVEGYGNTIYF

V: TRBV24-1
J: TRBJ2-3
D: .
size: .
DNA: TGTGCCACCAGATCGCGACAGACAGATACGCAGTATTTT
CDR3: CATRSRQTDTQYF

V: TRBV6-2/TRBV6-3
J: TRBJ2-3
D: TRBD2
size: once
DNA: TGTGCCAGCAGTTACCGGCGGGGGGGCACAGATACGCAGTATTTT
CDR3: CASSYRRGGTDTQYF

V: TRBV19
J: TRBJ2-5
D: TRBD2
size: many
DNA: TGTGCCAGTAGTATTAGCCCCCGGACTAGCGCCCAAGAGACCCAGTACTTC
CDR3: CASSISPRTSAQETQYF

V: TRBV12-5
J: TRBJ1-1
D: TRBD1
size: .
DNA: TGTGCTAGTAGAATTCCGGGGACAGTTAACACTGAAGCTTTCTTT
CDR3: CASRIPGTVNTEAFF

V: TRBV7-6
J: TRBJ1-4
D: .
size: .
DNA: TGTGCCAGCAGCACTAGGACAGCCTCAACTAATGAAAAACTGTTTTTT
CDR3: CASSTRTASTNEKLFF

V: TRBV19
J: TRBJ2-3
D: .
size: .
DNA: TGTGCCAGTAGCGGACTCGCCAATACGCAGTATTTT
CDR3: CASSGLANTQYF

V: TRBV7-8
J: TRBJ1-3
D: .
size: .
DNA: TGTGCCAGCAGCTTAGACCAGGTTACTGGAAACACCATATATTTT
CDR3: CASSLDQVTGNTIYF

V: TRBV6-2/TRBV6-3
J: TRBJ2-7
D: .
size: .
DNA: TGTGCCAGCAGTTACTCCGACGAGCAGTACTTC
CDR3: CASSYSDEQYF

V: TRBV7-9
J: TRBJ1-6
D: .
size: .
DNA: TGTGCCAGCAGCCGCGGGCAGGGAGGTAATTCACCCCTCCACTTT
CDR3: CASSRGQGGNSPLHF

V: TRBV10-3
J: TRBJ2-2
D: TRBD2
size: .
DNA: TGTGCCATCAGCGGACTAGCGGGAGGCACCGGGGAGCTGTTTTTT
CDR3: CAISGLAGGTGELFF

V: TRBV6-5
J: TRBJ2-3
D: TRBD2
size: .
DNA: TGTGCCAGCAGTTACTCATCGGCGGGGGGCTCGTATACGCAGTATTTT
CDR3: CASSYSSAGGSYTQYF